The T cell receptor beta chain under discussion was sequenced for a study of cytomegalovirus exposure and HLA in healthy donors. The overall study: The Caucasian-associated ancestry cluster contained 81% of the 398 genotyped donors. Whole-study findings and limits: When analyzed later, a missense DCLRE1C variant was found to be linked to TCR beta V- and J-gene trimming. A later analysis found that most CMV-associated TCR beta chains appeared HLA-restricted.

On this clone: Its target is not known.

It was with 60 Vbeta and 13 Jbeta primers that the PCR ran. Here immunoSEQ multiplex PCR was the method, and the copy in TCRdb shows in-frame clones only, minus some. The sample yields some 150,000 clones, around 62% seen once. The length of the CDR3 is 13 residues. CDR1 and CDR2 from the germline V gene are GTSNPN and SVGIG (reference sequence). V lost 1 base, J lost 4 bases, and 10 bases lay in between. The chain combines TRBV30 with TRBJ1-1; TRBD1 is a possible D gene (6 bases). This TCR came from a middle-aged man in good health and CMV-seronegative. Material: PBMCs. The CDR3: CAWSADRGTEAFF. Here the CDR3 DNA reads TGTGCCTGGAGTGCGGACAGAGGCACTGAAGCTTTCTTT.